This T cell receptor beta chain was recovered during a study of T cell responses to AZD1222 COVID-19 vaccine. Study-level results: Seropositivity was recorded at baseline in only 6 or 7 AZD1222 recipients. Close to half of all spike-specific TCRs reportedly target regions of the variants that are unmutated.

Second-dose groups at about 4 or about 12 weeks were pooled. Profiled with immunoSEQ multiplex PCR; TCRdb holds only in-frame clones, not every one. The sample consists of 70,000 to 75,000 clones, around 80% of them appearing once. A note on this clone: No antigen is known for it.

CDR3 size: 15 residues. The V and J ends lost 3 bases and 5 bases respectively, with 14 bases between them. Germline loops: CDR1 SGHTA, CDR2 FQGNSA. The sequence came from an adult who received the AZD1222 COVID-19 vaccine. The sequencing here drew on peripheral blood, taken 28 days after the second AZD1222 dose. The chain recombines TRBV7-2 with TRBJ2-1; no clear D gene. The CDR3: CASSFSSTPDNEQFF. As DNA, the CDR3 is TGTGCCAGCAGCTTTTCCAGCACACCCGACAATGAGCAGTTCTTC.